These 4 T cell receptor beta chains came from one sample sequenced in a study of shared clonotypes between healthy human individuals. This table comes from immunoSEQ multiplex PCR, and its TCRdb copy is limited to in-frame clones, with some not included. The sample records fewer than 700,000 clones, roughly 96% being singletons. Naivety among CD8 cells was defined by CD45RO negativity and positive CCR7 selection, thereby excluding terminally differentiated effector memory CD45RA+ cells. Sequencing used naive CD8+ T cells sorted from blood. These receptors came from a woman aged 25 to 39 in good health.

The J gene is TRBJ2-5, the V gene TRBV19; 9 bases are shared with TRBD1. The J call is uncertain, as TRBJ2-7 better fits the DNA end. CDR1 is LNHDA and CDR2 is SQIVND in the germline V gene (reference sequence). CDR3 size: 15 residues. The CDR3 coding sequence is TGTGCCAGTAGTTACACAGGGGGCGTCCGCTACGAGCAGTACTTC. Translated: CASSYTGGVRYEQYF.

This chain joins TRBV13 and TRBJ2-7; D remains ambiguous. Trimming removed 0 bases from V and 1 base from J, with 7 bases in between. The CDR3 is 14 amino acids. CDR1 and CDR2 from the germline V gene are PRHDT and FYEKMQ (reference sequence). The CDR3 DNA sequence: TGTGCCAGCAGCTTAGGACAGACTTCCTACGAGCAGTACTTC. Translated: CASSLGQTSYEQYF.

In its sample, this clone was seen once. CDR3 sequence: CASSMVLTDTQYF. CDR3 DNA sequence: TGTGCCAGTAGTATGGTTCTCACAGATACGCAGTATTTT. The chain employs TRBV19 and TRBJ2-3; no clear D gene. V was cut by 3 bases and J by 2 bases, with 6 bases left in between. Germline V CDR1 and CDR2: LNHDA, SQIVND (reference sequence). The CDR3 runs to 13 residues.

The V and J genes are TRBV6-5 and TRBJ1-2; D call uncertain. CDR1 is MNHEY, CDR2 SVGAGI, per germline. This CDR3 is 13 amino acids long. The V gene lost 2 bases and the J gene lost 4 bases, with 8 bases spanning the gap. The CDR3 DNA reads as TGTGCCAGCAGTTACGCGGGTGGCTATGGCTACACCTTC. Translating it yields CASSYAGGYGYTF.